Presented here are 26 T cell receptor beta chains from one specimen sequenced in a study of blood T cell repertoires in COVID-19 (dated by TCRdb to 2018 to 2021). Libraries came from the immunoSEQ multiplex PCR assay. The table was pulled from immuneACCESS by TCRdb, which kept in-frame rearrangements only. Such tables lose some clones; where checked, under half of the loss comes from unresolved V genes, and the rest has no known cause. The sample table records roughly 500,000 clones; around nine tenths of these occur just once. Together, the top ten hold around 1.9% of the sample. Source material: PBMCs or T cells enriched from blood (not recorded which). The receptor set was obtained from a woman in her 40s who had recovered from COVID-19.

The rearrangement uses TRBV18 and TRBJ1-5, with TRBD1 identical over 9 bases. V shed 3 bases and J 6 bases; nucleotides not matched to a gene: 6. The CDR3 contains 15 residues. Looked up from germline, CDR1 is KGHSH and CDR2 is LQKENI. The CDR3: CASSPGTGIGQPQHF. CDR3 DNA: TGTGCCAGCTCACCCGGGACAGGGATTGGTCAGCCCCAGCATTTT.

V is TRBV7-2 and J is TRBJ1-1; TRBD1 might be the D (5 bases). This CDR3 is built from 14 residues. The V end was cut by 1 base, the J end by 5 bases, with 11 bases between. Germline V gene lookup returns CDR1 SGHTA and CDR2 FQGNSA. The CDR3 coding sequence is TGTGCCAGCAGCTTAGACTCGTCAGGGACTGAAGCTTTCTTT. Amino acid sequence: CASSLDSSGTEAFF.

The rearrangement joins TRBV4-3 to TRBJ2-1; D might be TRBD1 (5 bases). V lost 0 bases and J 0 bases, leaving 12 bases between the germline ends. Germline CDR1 is LGHNA and CDR2 is YSLEER. The CDR3 contains 17 residues. The CDR3 protein is CASSQEISGASYNEQFF. For the CDR3, the DNA is TGCGCCAGCAGCCAAGAGATCTCTGGGGCCTCCTACAATGAGCAGTTCTTC.

The genes are TRBV10-3 and TRBJ2-7, with 13 bases aligning to TRBD2. Trimming removed 5 bases from V and 5 bases from J; junction bases left unmatched: 3. This CDR3 contains 14 residues. Per the germline V gene, CDR1 is ENHRY and CDR2 is SYGVKD. DNA of the CDR3: TGTGCCATCAGTCGACTAGCGGGAGGCCACGAGCAGTACTTC. Its translation: CAISRLAGGHEQYF.

The J gene is TRBJ2-7, the V gene TRBV7-2, with TRBD1 matching over 8 bases. The CDR3 totals 16 residues. Germline assignment: CDR1 SGHTA and CDR2 FQGNSA. The V and J ends lost 2 bases and 3 bases, in that order; junction bases with no gene match: 9. CDR3 sequence (DNA): TGTGCCAGCAGCTTACAGGGGGCGCTGGGTTACTACGAGCAGTACTTC. Translation: CASSLQGALGYYEQYF. The full variable domain, its missing parts supplied by reference TRBV7-2 and TRBJ2-7, is GAGVSQSPSNKVTEKGKDVELRCDPISGHTALYWYRQSLGQGLEFLIYFQGNSAPDKSGLPSDRFSAERTGGSVSTLTIQRTQQEDSAVYLCASSLQGALGYYEQYFGPGTRLTVT.

V and J are TRBV2 and TRBJ1-1; D ambiguous. V dropped 7 bases and J dropped 5 bases, with 20 bases sitting between them. The CDR3 is 15 residues long. Looked up from germline, CDR1 is SNHLY and CDR2 is FYNNEI. CDR3 sequence reads: CASIPPGRAGTEAFF. DNA of the CDR3: TGTGCCAGCATCCCCCCGGGTAGGGCGGGGACTGAAGCTTTCTTT.

The V gene is TRBV13, the J gene TRBJ2-7; 8 positions match TRBD1. Per germline, CDR1 PRHDT and CDR2 FYEKMQ (reference sequence). This CDR3 spans 13 amino acids. The ends lost 5 bases at V and 7 bases at J; junction bases unmatched: 7. The CDR3 sequence: CASSPRTGTEQYF. CDR3 in DNA: TGTGCCAGCAGCCCTCGGACAGGGACTGAGCAGTACTTC.

The chain carries TRBV19 and TRBJ1-5, with TRBD1 matching over 9 bases. The germline V gene encodes CDR1 LNHDA and CDR2 SQIVND (reference sequence). The J segment lost 3 bases and the V segment lost 6 bases, leaving 6 bases of the junction unmatched. The CDR3 covers 15 residues. CDR3 sequence: CASRTGQGLNQPQHF. CDR3 in DNA: TGTGCCAGTAGAACGGGACAGGGACTCAATCAGCCCCAGCATTTT.

The chain joins TRBV9 to TRBJ2-3; 9 positions agree with TRBD2. Trimming at V came to 4 bases and at J to 0 bases, leaving 12 bases not matched to a gene. Germline CDR1 is SGDLS and CDR2 is YYNGEE. This CDR3 spans 18 amino acids. This CDR3 is CASSPRGLAGSSTDTQYF. CDR3 sequence (DNA): TGTGCCAGCAGCCCGAGAGGGCTAGCGGGATCTAGCACAGATACGCAGTATTTT.

V is TRBV28 and J is TRBJ2-5, with 10 nucleotides matching TRBD2. The length of the CDR3 is 15 residues. The ends lost 4 bases at V and 0 bases at J; junction bases unmatched: 2. Germline V gene data show CDR1 as MDHEN and CDR2 as SYDVKM. CDR3 bases: TGTGCCAGCAGTTCTAGCGGGAGTAACCAAGAGACCCAGTACTTC. The encoded protein is CASSSSGSNQETQYF. Variable domain in full (rest from reference TRBV28 and TRBJ2-5): DVKVTQSSRYLVKRTGEKVFLECVQDMDHENMFWYRQDPGLGLRLIYFSYDVKMKEKGDIPEGYSVSREKKERFSLILESASTNQTSMYLCASSSSGSNQETQYFGPGTRLLVL.

This rearrangement joins TRBV5-1 to TRBJ2-2, with 8 positions matching TRBD2. This CDR3 has 17 amino acids. Losses at the gene ends were 4 bases for V and 1 base for J; bases not matched to a gene: 9. Germline V lookup: CDR1 SGHRS, CDR2 YFSETQ. CDR3 amino acids: CASSVGLTSENTGELFF. CDR3 bases: TGCGCCAGCAGCGTTGGGCTGACTAGCGAGAACACCGGGGAGCTGTTTTTT.

This clone appeared many times. The chain couples TRBV19 to TRBJ2-3; 8 bases align to TRBD2. The germline V gene encodes CDR1 LNHDA and CDR2 SQIVND (reference sequence). V lost 6 bases to trimming and J lost 6 bases; unmatched junction nucleotides: 11. This CDR3 has 15 amino acids. The CDR3 protein is CASRAPGLVTDTQYF. In DNA form, the CDR3 reads TGTGCCAGTAGGGCGCCGGGACTAGTCACGGATACGCAGTATTTT.

CDR3 loop: CASSSTGKRPQHF. The CDR3 bases are TGTGCCAGCAGTTCGACAGGAAAAAGGCCCCAGCATTTT. V is TRBV6-5 and J is TRBJ1-5; tentative D call: TRBD1 (6 bases). V was shortened by 4 bases and J by 9 bases, with 13 bases between the two germline ends. Germline V gene lookup returns CDR1 MNHEY and CDR2 SVGAGI. This CDR3 has 13 amino acids.

This clone was seen a single time. The CDR3 DNA sequence: TGTGCCTGGAGTGGTATTAAGACTAGCGGGTCTAGCTCCTACAATGAGCAGTTCTTC. Translating gives CAWSGIKTSGSSSYNEQFF. This rearrangement joins TRBV30 to TRBJ2-1; 10 bases match TRBD2. Germline values: CDR1 GTSNPN, CDR2 SVGIG (reference sequence). CDR3 size: 19 residues. V lost 1 base, J lost 0 bases, and 12 bases stayed unmatched.

This clone was observed once. CDR3 nucleotides: TGTGCCAGCAGCTACGGACAGGGGACCAATCAGCCCCAGCATTTT. This encodes CASSYGQGTNQPQHF. The chain links TRBV7-8 to TRBJ1-5, with 9 positions matching TRBD1. V lost 4 bases, J lost 3 bases, and 4 bases stayed unmatched. The CDR3 covers 15 residues. In germline, CDR1 is SGHVS, CDR2 FQNEAQ.

To note about this clone: The same CDR3 is also encoded by other DNA sequences in this sample. V usage is TRBV12-3 or TRBV12-4 and J usage is TRBJ1-2; a weak D match, TRBD1 (6 bases). The CDR3 sequence is 13 residues long. The V and J ends lost 6 bases and 4 bases respectively, with 12 bases between them. CDR3 nucleotide sequence: TGTGCCAGCAGCCTAAAACAGGGCTATGGCTACACCTTC. Protein sequence: CASSLKQGYGYTF.

The V gene is TRBV7-9, the J gene TRBJ2-7; D possibly corresponds to TRBD1 (7 bases). The CDR3 has 15 residues. Germline V gene data show CDR1 as SEHNR and CDR2 as FQNEAQ (reference sequence). Trimming took off 3 bases at V and 2 bases at J, with 14 bases between the two ends. This CDR3 is CASSLGGQPTYEQYF. The CDR3 coding sequence is TGTGCCAGCAGCTTGGGGGGACAGCCAACCTACGAGCAGTACTTC.

This rearrangement joins TRBV9 to TRBJ2-5; a possible D gene is TRBD1 (5 bases). CDR1 and CDR2 (germline): SGDLS, YYNGEE. Trimming left V 3 bases short and J 4 bases short, with 19 bases between. The CDR3 is 16 residues long. CDR3 in DNA: TGTGCCAGCAGCGCCTCCCCAGGGATTAGCTCAGAGACCCAGTACTTC. Its translation is CASSASPGISSETQYF.

This chain uses TRBV19 with TRBJ1-6, with 8 bases matching TRBD1. J was trimmed by 9 bases and V by 5 bases; bases with no gene match: 12. The germline V gene has CDR1 LNHDA and CDR2 SQIVND (reference sequence). This CDR3 contains 16 residues. CDR3 nucleotides: TGTGCCAGTAGTTCCCCCGTGGACAGGGTTGGTTCACCCCTCCACTTT. Amino acids: CASSSPVDRVGSPLHF.

This clone was recorded a few times. The chain is built from TRBV5-1 and TRBJ1-1, with 9 bases aligning to TRBD1. The CDR3 is 16 residues long. CDR1 is SGHRS and CDR2 is YFSETQ in the germline V gene. The trim removed 4 bases at V and 1 base at J, leaving 8 bases unmatched. The CDR3 spells CASSPQGQGPNTEAFF. The DNA for the CDR3 is TGCGCCAGCAGCCCCCAGGGACAGGGCCCGAACACTGAAGCTTTCTTT.

This chain uses TRBV29-1 with TRBJ1-2, with D possibly being TRBD1 (5 bases). The V gene's germline CDR1 is SQVTM and CDR2 ANQGSEA. This CDR3 spans 15 amino acids. The V end was cut by 5 bases, the J end by 6 bases, with 22 bases between. The CDR3 region has the DNA TGCAGCGTTCCCGACTGGGGGGAATTGGTAGATGGCTACACCTTC. This sequence encodes CSVPDWGELVDGYTF.

J is TRBJ2-6 and V is TRBV4-1; maybe TRBD1 (8 bases). In germline, CDR1 is MGHRA, CDR2 YSYEKL. The CDR3 runs 16 residues. Trimming shortened V by 3 bases and J by 2 bases, and 11 bases separated the two germline ends. The chain's CDR3 is CASSHTGGAGANVLTF. The CDR3 DNA is TGCGCCAGCAGCCATACAGGGGGGGCTGGGGCCAACGTCCTGACTTTC.

The sample holds one count of this clone. This chain connects TRBV7-9 to TRBJ2-7, with a weak D call TRBD1 (5 bases). CDR1 is SEHNR, CDR2 FQNEAQ, per germline (reference sequence). There are 15 residues in the CDR3. With 1 base removed from V and 2 bases from J, the gap between germline ends came to 12 bases. Here the CDR3 DNA reads TGTGCCAGCAGCTTAGGATCAGGGTCCACCTACGAGCAGTACTTC. It translates to CASSLGSGSTYEQYF.

The V and J genes are TRBV5-5 and TRBJ2-1; the match to TRBD2 covers 10 bases. The CDR3 covers 16 residues. J was trimmed by 5 bases and V by 3 bases; bases with no gene match: 8. Germline values: CDR1 SGHKS, CDR2 YYEKEE (reference sequence). The CDR3: CASSSPGLATNNEQFF. CDR3 nucleotides: TGTGCCAGCAGCTCTCCGGGACTAGCGACCAACAATGAGCAGTTCTTC.

In this sample, this clone turned up a few times. V is TRBV4-3 and J is TRBJ2-1; TRBD2 matches 13 bases. Trimming removed 2 bases from V and 10 bases from J; junction bases left unmatched: 8. The CDR3 loop spans 16 amino acids. From germline, CDR1 is LGHNA and CDR2 YSLEER. The CDR3: CASSQSGTSGNREQFF. For the CDR3, the DNA is TGCGCCAGCAGCCAATCGGGGACTAGCGGGAATAGAGAGCAGTTCTTC.

This chain links TRBV25-1 with TRBJ2-5; 10 positions match TRBD1. Losses at the gene ends were 6 bases for V and 4 bases for J; bases not matched to a gene: 8. The CDR3 loop spans 15 amino acids. CDR1 is MGHDK and CDR2 is SYGVNS in the germline V gene. The CDR3 sequence is CASSLTTGGGETQYF. CDR3 DNA sequence: TGTGCCAGCAGCCTCACGACAGGGGGCGGAGAGACCCAGTACTTC.